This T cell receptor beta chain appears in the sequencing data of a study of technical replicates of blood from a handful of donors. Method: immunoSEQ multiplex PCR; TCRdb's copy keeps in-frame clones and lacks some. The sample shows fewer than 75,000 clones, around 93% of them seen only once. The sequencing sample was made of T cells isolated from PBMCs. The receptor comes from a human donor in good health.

CDR3 in amino acids: CASTLAGSSYNEQFF. Here the CDR3 DNA reads TGTGCCAGCACGTTAGCGGGGAGCTCCTACAATGAGCAGTTCTTC. V is TRBV6-4 and J is TRBJ2-1, with 8 bases that match TRBD2. J lost 0 bases, V lost 7 bases, and 5 bases had no gene match. This CDR3 region has 15 residues. Per germline, CDR1 MRHNA and CDR2 SNTAGT.